These T cell receptor beta chains were read from a single sample in a study of beta chain features in type 1 diabetes. TCRdb's copy holds only in-frame clones and misses some; the assay was immunoSEQ multiplex PCR. Among fewer than 650,000 clones listed, around 15% were seen once. The sequenced sample was naive CD4+ T cells from blood. These receptors came from a man in his late teens or twenties in good health. Both conserved end residues are part of each CDR3. Each record gives: clone size, D gene, V gene, J gene, CDR3 DNA, CDR3 protein. The D gene is left open where the match is weak. Rows give clone size only sometimes, using once, few, many, or a class for an expanded clone.

clone_size: few; d_call: TRBD2; v_call: TRBV13; j_call: TRBJ2-7; cdr3_nt: TGTGCCAGCAGCTTCTTAAGCGGGAGAATCAGCGAGCAGTACTTC; cdr3_aa: CASSFLSGRISEQYF
clone_size: few; d_call: NA; v_call: TRBV7-3; j_call: TRBJ1-4; cdr3_nt: TGTGCCAGCAGCGCAGGGGCTGGGAATGAAAAACTGTTTTTT; cdr3_aa: CASSAGAGNEKLFF
clone_size: few; d_call: TRBD1; v_call: TRBV5-1; j_call: TRBJ1-2; cdr3_nt: TGCGCCAGCAGGCCACAGGGGGCTAGCTATGGCTACACCTTC; cdr3_aa: CASRPQGASYGYTF
clone_size: NA; d_call: NA; v_call: TRBV28; j_call: TRBJ2-1; cdr3_nt: TGTGCCAGCGTCACTAGGGGTAGCGGCCTATACAATGAGCAGTTCTTC; cdr3_aa: CASVTRGSGLYNEQFF
clone_size: few; d_call: NA; v_call: TRBV4-3; j_call: TRBJ2-1; cdr3_nt: TGCGCCAGCAGCCAAGCTGTTAGGGGGTGGAGGAGCTCCTACAATGAGCAGTTCTTC; cdr3_aa: CASSQAVRGWRSSYNEQFF
clone_size: NA; d_call: TRBD1; v_call: TRBV15; j_call: TRBJ1-2; cdr3_nt: TGTGCCACCAGCAGAGATCGGACAGGGTATGGCTACACCTTC; cdr3_aa: CATSRDRTGYGYTF
clone_size: few; d_call: NA; v_call: TRBV5-6; j_call: TRBJ2-2; cdr3_nt: TGTGCCAGCAGCTTGGATTCCCACGCCGGGGAGCTGTTTTTT; cdr3_aa: CASSLDSHAGELFF
clone_size: NA; d_call: NA; v_call: TRBV9; j_call: TRBJ1-1; cdr3_nt: TGTGCCAGCAGCCCATGGAGAGGGGAAGTCACTGAAGCTTTCTTT; cdr3_aa: CASSPWRGEVTEAFF
clone_size: few; d_call: NA; v_call: TRBV20-1; j_call: TRBJ1-3; cdr3_nt: TGCAGTGCTTCAGGGGGAAACACCATATATTTT; cdr3_aa: CSASGGNTIYF
clone_size: few; d_call: NA; v_call: TRBV5-6; j_call: TRBJ1-1; cdr3_nt: TGTGCCAGCAGCGGCGCGTGGGGACCAGGCACTGAAGCTTTCTTT; cdr3_aa: CASSGAWGPGTEAFF
clone_size: NA; d_call: TRBD2; v_call: TRBV5-1; j_call: TRBJ2-3; cdr3_nt: TGCGCCAGCAGCTTGACGGGACTAGCGGGAGCTGGTACGCAGTATTTT; cdr3_aa: CASSLTGLAGAGTQYF
clone_size: few; d_call: NA; v_call: TRBV25-1; j_call: TRBJ2-1; cdr3_nt: TGTGCCAGCAGTGAACTAGAGGTTAGGCATGAGCAGTTCTTC; cdr3_aa: CASSELEVRHEQFF
clone_size: few; d_call: NA; v_call: TRBV27; j_call: TRBJ2-6; cdr3_nt: TGTGCCAGCAGTTTTAGGGCAGGAACTGGGGCCAACGTCCTGACTTTC; cdr3_aa: CASSFRAGTGANVLTF
clone_size: NA; d_call: NA; v_call: TRBV28; j_call: TRBJ2-2; cdr3_nt: TGTGCCAGCAGTTCCCGGACCTCCCAGCTGTTTTTT; cdr3_aa: CASSSRTSQLFF
clone_size: NA; d_call: TRBD1; v_call: TRBV9; j_call: TRBJ2-7; cdr3_nt: TGTGCCACCTTGGTCAGGGGGTGCTCCTACGAGCAGTACTTC; cdr3_aa: CATLVRGCSYEQYF
clone_size: NA; d_call: NA; v_call: TRBV4-1; j_call: TRBJ2-7; cdr3_nt: TGCGCCAGCAGCCAAGATAGACGGGGGATAAAACGCTACGAGCAGTACTTC; cdr3_aa: CASSQDRRGIKRYEQYF
clone_size: NA; d_call: NA; v_call: TRBV5-1; j_call: TRBJ1-4; cdr3_nt: TGCGCCAGCAGCCGAGGGGGAACTAATGAAAAACTGTTTTTT; cdr3_aa: CASSRGGTNEKLFF
clone_size: NA; d_call: TRBD2; v_call: TRBV30; j_call: TRBJ2-1; cdr3_nt: TGTGCCTCCCCCCCCACTAGCGGGGGGGAATACTACAATGAGCAGTTCTTC; cdr3_aa: CASPPTSGGEYYNEQFF
clone_size: NA; d_call: NA; v_call: TRBV5-1; j_call: TRBJ2-6; cdr3_nt: TGCGCCAGCAGCTCGGCAGGGACTTCTGGGGCCAACGTCCTGACTTTC; cdr3_aa: CASSSAGTSGANVLTF
clone_size: few; d_call: TRBD2; v_call: TRBV7-2; j_call: TRBJ2-6; cdr3_nt: TGTGCCAGCAGCTTTAGACTAGCGGCTTCCTCTGGGGCCAACGTCCTGACTTTC; cdr3_aa: CASSFRLAASSGANVLTF
clone_size: NA; d_call: NA; v_call: TRBV19; j_call: TRBJ2-1; cdr3_nt: TGTGCCAGTAGTAGGTCTTCATACAATGAGCAGTTCTTC; cdr3_aa: CASSRSSYNEQFF